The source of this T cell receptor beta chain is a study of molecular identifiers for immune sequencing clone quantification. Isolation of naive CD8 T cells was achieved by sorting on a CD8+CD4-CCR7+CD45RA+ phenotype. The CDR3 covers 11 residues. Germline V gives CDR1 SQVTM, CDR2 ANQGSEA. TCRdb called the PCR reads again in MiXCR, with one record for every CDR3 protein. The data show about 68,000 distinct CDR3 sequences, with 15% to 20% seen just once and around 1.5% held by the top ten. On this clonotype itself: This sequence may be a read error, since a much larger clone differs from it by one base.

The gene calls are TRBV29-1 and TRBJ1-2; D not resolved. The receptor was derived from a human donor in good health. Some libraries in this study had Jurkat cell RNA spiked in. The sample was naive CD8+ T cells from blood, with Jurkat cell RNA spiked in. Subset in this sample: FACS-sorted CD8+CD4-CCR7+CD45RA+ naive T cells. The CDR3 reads CSVVSEYGYAF. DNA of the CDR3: TGCAGCGTTGTGTCGGAGTATGGCTACGCCTTC.